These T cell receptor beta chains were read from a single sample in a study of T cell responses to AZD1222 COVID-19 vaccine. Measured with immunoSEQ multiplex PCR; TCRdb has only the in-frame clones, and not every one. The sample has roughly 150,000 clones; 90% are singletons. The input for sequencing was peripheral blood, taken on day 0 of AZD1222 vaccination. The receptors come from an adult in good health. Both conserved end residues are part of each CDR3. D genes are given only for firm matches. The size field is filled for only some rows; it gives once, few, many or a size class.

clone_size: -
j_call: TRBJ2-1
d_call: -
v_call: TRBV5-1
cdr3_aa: CASSLSGDNEQFF
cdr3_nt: TGCGCCAGCAGCTTGTCGGGGGACAATGAGCAGTTCTTC

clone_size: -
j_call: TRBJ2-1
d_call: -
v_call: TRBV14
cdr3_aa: CASNAGFLNEQFF
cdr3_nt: TGTGCCAGCAACGCGGGCTTTTTGAATGAGCAGTTCTTC

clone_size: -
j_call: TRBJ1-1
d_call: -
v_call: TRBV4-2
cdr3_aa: CASSRPGGTVMNTEAFF
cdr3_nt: TGTGCCAGCAGCCGTCCGGGGGGAACGGTCATGAACACTGAAGCTTTCTTT

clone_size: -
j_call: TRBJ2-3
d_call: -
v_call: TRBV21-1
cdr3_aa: CASRWTGLTDTQYF
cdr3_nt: TGTGCCAGCAGATGGACAGGCCTCACAGATACGCAGTATTTT

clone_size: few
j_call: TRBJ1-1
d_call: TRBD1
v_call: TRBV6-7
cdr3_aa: CASSTLTGDVSTEAFF
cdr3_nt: TGTGCCAGCAGTACCCTGACAGGGGATGTTAGCACTGAAGCTTTCTTT

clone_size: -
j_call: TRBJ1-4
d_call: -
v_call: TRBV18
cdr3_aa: CASSPRTNEKLFF
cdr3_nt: TGTGCCAGCTCACCGCGGACTAATGAAAAACTGTTTTTT

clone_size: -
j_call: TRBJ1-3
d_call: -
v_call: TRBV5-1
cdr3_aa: CASSLIADPGVTGNTIYF
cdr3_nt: TGCGCCAGCAGCCTTATCGCCGACCCAGGGGTTACTGGAAACACCATATATTTT

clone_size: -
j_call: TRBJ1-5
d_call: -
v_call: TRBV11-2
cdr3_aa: CASSQGWGAGNQPQHF
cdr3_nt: TGTGCCAGCAGCCAGGGTTGGGGGGCAGGGAATCAGCCCCAGCATTTT

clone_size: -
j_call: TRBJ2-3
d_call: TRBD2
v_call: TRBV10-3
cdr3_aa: CAINAGRETDTQYF
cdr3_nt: TGTGCCATCAACGCCGGGAGGGAGACAGATACGCAGTATTTT

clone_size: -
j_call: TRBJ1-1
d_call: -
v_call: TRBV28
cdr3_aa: CASSMNTEAFF
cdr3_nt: TGTGCCAGCAGTATGAACACTGAAGCTTTCTTT

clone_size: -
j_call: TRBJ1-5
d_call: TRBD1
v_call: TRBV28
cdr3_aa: CASSPPRTGSGNQPQHF
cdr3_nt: TGTGCCAGCAGTCCCCCCAGGACAGGGTCCGGCAATCAGCCCCAGCATTTT

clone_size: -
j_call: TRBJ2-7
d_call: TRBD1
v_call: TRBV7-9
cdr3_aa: CASSSYRQGAGEQYF
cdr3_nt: TGTGCCAGCAGCTCCTATAGACAGGGAGCCGGCGAGCAGTACTTC

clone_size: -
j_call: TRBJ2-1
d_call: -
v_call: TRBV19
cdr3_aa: CASTKTGTAYNEQFF
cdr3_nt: TGTGCCAGTACAAAGACTGGAACTGCCTACAATGAGCAGTTCTTC

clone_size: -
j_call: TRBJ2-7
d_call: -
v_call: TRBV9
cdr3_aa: CASSRSGGGDEQYF
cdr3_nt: TGTGCCAGCAGCAGATCAGGGGGAGGGGACGAGCAGTACTTC

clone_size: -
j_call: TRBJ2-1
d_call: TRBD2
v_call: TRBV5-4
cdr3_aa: CASSFRSGRIYNEQFF
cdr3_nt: TGTGCCAGCAGCTTTCGAAGCGGGAGGATCTACAATGAGCAGTTCTTC

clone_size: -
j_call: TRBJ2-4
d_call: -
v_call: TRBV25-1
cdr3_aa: CASSGSRGTVENIQYF
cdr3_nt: TGTGCCAGCAGTGGATCTAGGGGGACCGTCGAAAACATTCAGTACTTC

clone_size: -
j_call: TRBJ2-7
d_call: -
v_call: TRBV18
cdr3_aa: CASSPRTDGEQYF
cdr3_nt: TGTGCCAGCTCACCGAGGACAGACGGCGAGCAGTACTTC

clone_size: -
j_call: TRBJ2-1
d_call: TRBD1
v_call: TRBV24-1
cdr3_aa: CATSEQGQDYNEQFF
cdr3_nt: TGTGCCACCAGTGAGCAGGGACAGGACTACAATGAGCAGTTCTTC

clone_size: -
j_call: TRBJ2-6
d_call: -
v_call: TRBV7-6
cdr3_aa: CASSLVMSPGANVLTF
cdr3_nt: TGTGCCAGCAGCTTAGTAATGTCTCCTGGGGCCAACGTCCTGACTTTC

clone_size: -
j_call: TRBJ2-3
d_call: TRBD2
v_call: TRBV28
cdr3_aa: CASKGLAGSDTQYF
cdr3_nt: TGTGCCAGCAAGGGACTAGCGGGATCAGATACGCAGTATTTT

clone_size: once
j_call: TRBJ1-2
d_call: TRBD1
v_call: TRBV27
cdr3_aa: CASSFSRQGGGYTF
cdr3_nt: TGTGCCAGCAGTTTCTCCCGACAGGGAGGTGGCTACACCTTC

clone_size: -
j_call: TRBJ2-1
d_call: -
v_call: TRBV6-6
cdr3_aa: CASTGASGYNEQFF
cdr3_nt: TGTGCCAGCACGGGGGCTAGCGGCTACAATGAGCAGTTCTTC

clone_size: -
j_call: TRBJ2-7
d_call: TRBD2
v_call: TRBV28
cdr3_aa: CASRSSGSSSEQYF
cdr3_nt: TGTGCCAGCAGATCGAGCGGGAGTTCTAGCGAGCAGTACTTC

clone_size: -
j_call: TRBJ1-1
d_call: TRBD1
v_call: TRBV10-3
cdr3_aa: CAINPGQGASSNTEAFF
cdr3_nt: TGTGCCATCAATCCCGGACAGGGGGCTTCGTCGAACACTGAAGCTTTCTTT

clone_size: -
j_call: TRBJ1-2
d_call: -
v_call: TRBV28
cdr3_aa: CASRRPPDVPLAYGYTF
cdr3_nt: TGTGCCAGCAGGCGCCCCCCGGACGTCCCCTTAGCCTATGGCTACACCTTC

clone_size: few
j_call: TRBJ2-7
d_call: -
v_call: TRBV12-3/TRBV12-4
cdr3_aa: CASSLLSYEQYF
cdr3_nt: TGTGCCAGCAGTTTACTGAGCTACGAGCAGTACTTC

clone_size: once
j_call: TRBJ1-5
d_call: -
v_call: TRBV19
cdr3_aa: CASMALRGSNQPQHF
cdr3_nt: TGTGCCAGTATGGCCCTTAGGGGGTCCAATCAGCCCCAGCATTTT

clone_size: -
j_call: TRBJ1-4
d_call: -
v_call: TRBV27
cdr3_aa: CASSLYSGTTSPEKLFF
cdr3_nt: TGTGCCAGCAGTTTATATTCTGGGACCACATCACCGGAAAAACTGTTTTTT

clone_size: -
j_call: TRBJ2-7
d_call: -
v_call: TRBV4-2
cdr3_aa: CASSQEASSYEQYF
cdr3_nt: TGTGCCAGCAGCCAAGAGGCCAGCTCCTACGAGCAGTACTTC

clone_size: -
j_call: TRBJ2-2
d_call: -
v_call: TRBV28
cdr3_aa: CASKGGPRNTGELFF
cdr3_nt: TGTGCCAGCAAAGGAGGACCTAGGAACACCGGGGAGCTGTTTTTT

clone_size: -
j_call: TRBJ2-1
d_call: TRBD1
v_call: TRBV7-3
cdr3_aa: CASSPPGTGNEQFF
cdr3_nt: TGTGCCAGCAGCCCCCCCGGGACAGGGAATGAGCAGTTCTTC

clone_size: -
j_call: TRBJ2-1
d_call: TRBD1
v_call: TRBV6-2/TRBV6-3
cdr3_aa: CASSPVLGQVGNEQFF
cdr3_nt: TGTGCCAGCAGCCCAGTCTTGGGACAGGTAGGCAATGAGCAGTTCTTC

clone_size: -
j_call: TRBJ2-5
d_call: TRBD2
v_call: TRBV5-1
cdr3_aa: CASSLHLAGGPRETQYF
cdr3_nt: TGCGCCAGCAGCTTGCATCTAGCGGGAGGGCCACGAGAGACCCAGTACTTC

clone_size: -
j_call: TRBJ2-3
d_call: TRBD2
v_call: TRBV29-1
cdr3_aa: CSAQAGSPDTQYF
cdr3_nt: TGCAGCGCCCAAGCGGGATCACCAGATACGCAGTATTTT

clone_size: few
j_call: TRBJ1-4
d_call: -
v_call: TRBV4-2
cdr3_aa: CASSPLISGFEEKLFF
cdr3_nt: TGTGCCAGCAGCCCCTTAATATCGGGGTTTGAGGAAAAACTGTTTTTT

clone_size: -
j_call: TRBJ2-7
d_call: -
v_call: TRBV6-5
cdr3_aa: CASSNLRGVYEQYF
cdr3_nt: TGTGCCAGCAGCAACCTTAGGGGGGTGTACGAGCAGTACTTC

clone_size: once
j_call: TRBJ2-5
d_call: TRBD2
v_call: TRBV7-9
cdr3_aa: CASSLARAGDLQETQYF
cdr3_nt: TGTGCCAGCAGCTTAGCTCGGGCGGGAGACCTCCAAGAGACCCAGTACTTC

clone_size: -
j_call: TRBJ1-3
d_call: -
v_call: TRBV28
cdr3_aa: CASSTRGVGNTIYF
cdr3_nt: TGTGCCAGCAGTACCAGAGGGGTAGGAAACACCATATATTTT

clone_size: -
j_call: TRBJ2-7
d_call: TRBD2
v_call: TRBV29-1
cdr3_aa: CSVESGNSYEQYF
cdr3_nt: TGCAGCGTTGAGAGCGGGAACTCCTACGAGCAGTACTTC

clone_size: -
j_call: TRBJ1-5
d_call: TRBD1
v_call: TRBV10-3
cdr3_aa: CAISTGGRQPQHF
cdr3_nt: TGTGCCATCAGTACAGGGGGCCGTCAGCCCCAGCATTTT

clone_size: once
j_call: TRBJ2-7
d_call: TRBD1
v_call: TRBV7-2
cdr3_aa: CASSYRGSYEQYF
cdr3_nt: TGTGCCAGCAGCTACAGGGGGTCCTACGAGCAGTACTTC

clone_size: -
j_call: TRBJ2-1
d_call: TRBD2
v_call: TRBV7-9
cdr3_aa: CASSPGTSSNNEQFF
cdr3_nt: TGTGCCAGCAGCCCCGGGACTAGCTCTAACAATGAGCAGTTCTTC